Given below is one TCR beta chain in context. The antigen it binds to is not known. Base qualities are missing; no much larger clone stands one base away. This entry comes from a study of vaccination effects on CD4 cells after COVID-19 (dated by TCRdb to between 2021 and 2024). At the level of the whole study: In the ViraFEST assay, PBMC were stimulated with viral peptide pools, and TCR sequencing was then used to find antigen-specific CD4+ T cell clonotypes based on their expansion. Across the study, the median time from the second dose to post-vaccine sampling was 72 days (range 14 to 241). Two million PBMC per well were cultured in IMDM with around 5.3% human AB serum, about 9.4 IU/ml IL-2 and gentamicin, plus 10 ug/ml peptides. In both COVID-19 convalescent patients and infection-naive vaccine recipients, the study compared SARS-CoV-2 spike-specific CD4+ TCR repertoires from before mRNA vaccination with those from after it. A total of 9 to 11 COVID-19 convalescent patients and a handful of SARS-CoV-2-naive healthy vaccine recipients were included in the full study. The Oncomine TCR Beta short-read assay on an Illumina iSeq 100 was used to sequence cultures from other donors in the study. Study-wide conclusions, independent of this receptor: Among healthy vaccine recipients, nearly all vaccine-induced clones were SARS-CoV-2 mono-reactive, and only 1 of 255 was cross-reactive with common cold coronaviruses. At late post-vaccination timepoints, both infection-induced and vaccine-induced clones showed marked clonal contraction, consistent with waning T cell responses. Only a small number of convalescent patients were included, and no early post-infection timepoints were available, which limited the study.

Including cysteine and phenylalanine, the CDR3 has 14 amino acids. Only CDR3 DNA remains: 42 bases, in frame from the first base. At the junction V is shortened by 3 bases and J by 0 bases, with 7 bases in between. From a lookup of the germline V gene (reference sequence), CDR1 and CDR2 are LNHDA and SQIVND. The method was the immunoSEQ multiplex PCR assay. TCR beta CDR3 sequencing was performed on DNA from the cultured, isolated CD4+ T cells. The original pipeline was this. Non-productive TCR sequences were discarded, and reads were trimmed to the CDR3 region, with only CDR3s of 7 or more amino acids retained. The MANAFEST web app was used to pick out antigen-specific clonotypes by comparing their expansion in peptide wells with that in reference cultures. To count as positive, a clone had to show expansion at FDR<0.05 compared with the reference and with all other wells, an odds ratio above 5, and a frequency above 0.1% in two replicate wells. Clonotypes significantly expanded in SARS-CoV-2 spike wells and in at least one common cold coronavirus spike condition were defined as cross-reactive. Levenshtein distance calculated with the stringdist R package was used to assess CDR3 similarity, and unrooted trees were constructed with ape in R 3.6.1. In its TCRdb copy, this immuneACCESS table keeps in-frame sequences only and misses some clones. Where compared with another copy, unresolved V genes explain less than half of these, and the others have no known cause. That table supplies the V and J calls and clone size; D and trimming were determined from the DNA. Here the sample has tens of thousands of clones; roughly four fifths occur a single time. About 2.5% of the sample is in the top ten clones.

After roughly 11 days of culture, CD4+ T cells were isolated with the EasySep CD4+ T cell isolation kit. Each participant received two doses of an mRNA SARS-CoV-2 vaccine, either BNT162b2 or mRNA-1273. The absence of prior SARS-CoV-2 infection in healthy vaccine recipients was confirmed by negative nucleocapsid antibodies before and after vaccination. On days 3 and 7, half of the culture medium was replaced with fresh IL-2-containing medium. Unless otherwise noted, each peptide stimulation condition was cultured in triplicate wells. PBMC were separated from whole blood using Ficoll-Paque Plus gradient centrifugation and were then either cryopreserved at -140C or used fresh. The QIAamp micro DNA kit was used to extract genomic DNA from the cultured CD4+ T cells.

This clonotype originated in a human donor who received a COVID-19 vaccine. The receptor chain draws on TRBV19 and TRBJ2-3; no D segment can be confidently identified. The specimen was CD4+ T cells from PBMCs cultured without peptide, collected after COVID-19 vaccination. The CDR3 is CASSIGPSTDTQYF. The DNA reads TGTGCCAGTAGTATTGGCCCGAGCACAGATACGCAGTATTTT.